This T cell receptor (beta chain) originates from a study of cytomegalovirus exposure and HLA in healthy donors. Study-wide points: The study flagged 150 to 200 TCR beta chains as cytomegalovirus-associated. When the data were analyzed later, several of the most significant clusters appeared to be linked to common viral pathogens. There were some public TCRs occurring in many donors, but most TCR sequences were rare. It was likely that a cluster of highly shared sequence variants was a sequencing artifact.

Vbeta (60) and Jbeta (13) primers were used in the PCR. Assay used: immunoSEQ multiplex PCR; TCRdb lists only in-frame clones, some missing. The sample lists about 160,000 clones, about 75% occurring once. Germline V gene sequence: CDR1 MNHEY, CDR2 SMNVEV (reference sequence). Between the trimmed V and J ends, which lost 6 bases and 2 bases, there was a span of 8 bases. The CDR3 runs 13 residues. Concerning this clone: Its target is unknown.

The genes are TRBV27 and TRBJ1-5; no reliable D call. The clonotype originates from a woman in her fifties or sixties in good health and CMV-seropositive. Input material: PBMCs. As DNA, the CDR3 is TGTGCCAGCAGCAGAGGCCGCAATCAGCCCCAGCATTTT. Protein product: CASSRGRNQPQHF.